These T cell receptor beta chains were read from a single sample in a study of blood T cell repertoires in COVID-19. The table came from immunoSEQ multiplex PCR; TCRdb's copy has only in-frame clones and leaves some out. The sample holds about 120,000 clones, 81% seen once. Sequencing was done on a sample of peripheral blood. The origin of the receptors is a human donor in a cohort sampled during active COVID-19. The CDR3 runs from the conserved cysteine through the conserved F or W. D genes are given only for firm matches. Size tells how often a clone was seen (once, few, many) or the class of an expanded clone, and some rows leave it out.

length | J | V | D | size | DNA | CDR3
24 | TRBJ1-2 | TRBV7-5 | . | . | TGTGCCAGAAGCTTATCAAGTCTAATGGTTCTATGCACGGGACAACTCATTACTAACTATGGCTACACCTTC | CARSLSSLMVLCTGQLITNYGYTF
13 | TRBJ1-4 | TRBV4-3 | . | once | TGCGCCAGCAGCCGCAGGAATAATGAAAAACTGTTTTTT | CASSRRNNEKLFF
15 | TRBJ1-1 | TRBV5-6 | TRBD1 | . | TGTGCCAGCAGCTTGGGGACAGGTTTGGGCACTGAAGCTTTCTTT | CASSLGTGLGTEAFF
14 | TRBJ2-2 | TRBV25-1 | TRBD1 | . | TGTGCCAGCCGAAGGACAGGGGACACCGGGGAGCTGTTTTTT | CASRRTGDTGELFF
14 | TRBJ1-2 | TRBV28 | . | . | TGTGCCAGCATCTCGACAACTTCTAACTATGGCTACACCTTC | CASISTTSNYGYTF
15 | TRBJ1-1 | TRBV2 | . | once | TGTGCCAGCAGTGGGGGGAACAGGGATGGGACTGAAGCTTTCTTT | CASSGGNRDGTEAFF
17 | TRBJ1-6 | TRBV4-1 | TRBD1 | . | TGCGCCAGCAGCCAAGAGTGGGGGACAGAGATTGGATCACCCCTCCACTTT | CASSQEWGTEIGSPLHF
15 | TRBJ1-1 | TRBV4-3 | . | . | TGCGCCAGCAGTATCAGGGGCAGACCGAACACTGAAGCTTTCTTT | CASSIRGRPNTEAFF
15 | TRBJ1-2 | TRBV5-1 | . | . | TGCGCCAGCAGCGTTGCAGGGGAAAACCACTATGGCTACACCTTC | CASSVAGENHYGYTF
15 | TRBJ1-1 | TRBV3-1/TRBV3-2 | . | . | TGTGCCAGCAGCCAAGGACAGGTTCTAAATGCTGAAGCTTTCTTT | CASSQGQVLNAEAFF
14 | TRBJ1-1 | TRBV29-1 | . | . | TGCAGCGTTGGGTACCGGGGTATGAACACTGAAGCTTTCTTT | CSVGYRGMNTEAFF